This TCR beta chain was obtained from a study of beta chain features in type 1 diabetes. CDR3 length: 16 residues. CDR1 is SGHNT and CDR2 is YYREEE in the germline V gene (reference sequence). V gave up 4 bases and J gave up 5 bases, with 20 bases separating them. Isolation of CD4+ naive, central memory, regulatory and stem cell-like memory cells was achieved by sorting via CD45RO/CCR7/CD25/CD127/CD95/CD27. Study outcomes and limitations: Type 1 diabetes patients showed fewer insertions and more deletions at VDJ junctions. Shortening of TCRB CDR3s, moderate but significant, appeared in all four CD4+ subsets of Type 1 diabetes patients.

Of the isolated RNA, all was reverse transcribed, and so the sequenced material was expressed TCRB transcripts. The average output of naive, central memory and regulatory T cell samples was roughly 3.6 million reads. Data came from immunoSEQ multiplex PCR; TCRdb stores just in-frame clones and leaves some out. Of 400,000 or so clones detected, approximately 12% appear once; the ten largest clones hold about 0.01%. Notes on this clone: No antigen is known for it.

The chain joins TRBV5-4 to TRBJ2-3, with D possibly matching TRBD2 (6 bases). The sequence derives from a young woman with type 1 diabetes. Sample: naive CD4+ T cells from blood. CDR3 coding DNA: TGTGCCAGCAGCAATTTCGGGGGAAAACAGGAAGATACGCAGTATTTT. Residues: CASSNFGGKQEDTQYF. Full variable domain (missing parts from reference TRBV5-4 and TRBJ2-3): ETGVTQSPTHLIKTRGQQVTLRCSSQSGHNTVSWYQQALGQGPQFIFQYYREEENGRGNFPPRFSGLQFPNYSSELNVNALELDDSALYLCASSNFGGKQEDTQYFGPGTRLTVL.